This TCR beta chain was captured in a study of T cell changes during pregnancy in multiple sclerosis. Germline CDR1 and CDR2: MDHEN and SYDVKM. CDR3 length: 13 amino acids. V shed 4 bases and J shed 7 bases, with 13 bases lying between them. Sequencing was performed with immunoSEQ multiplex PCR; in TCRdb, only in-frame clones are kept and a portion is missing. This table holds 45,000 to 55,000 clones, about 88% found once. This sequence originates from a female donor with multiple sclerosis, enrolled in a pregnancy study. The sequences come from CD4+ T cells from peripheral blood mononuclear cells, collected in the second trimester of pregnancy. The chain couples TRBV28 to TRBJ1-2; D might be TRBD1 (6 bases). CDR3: CASSSNNRVGYTF. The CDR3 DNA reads TGTGCCAGCAGTTCCAACAACAGGGTTGGCTACACCTTC.